Listed here are 10 T cell receptor beta chains from one sample, sequenced in a study of T cells in Graves' hyperthyroidism and ophthalmopathy. TCR beta CDR3 region amplification was performed from RNA transcripts. Primed by the HTBI set, a first-round RT-PCR was run on the TCR CDR3. Each CDR3 protein is one row after TCRdb ran MiXCR on the multiplex PCR reads. The table includes 330,000 or so distinct CDR3 sequences, 15% to 20% detected once. Specimen: blood. All receptors come from a woman between 40 and 50 years old with Graves' ophthalmopathy.

This clonotype has a count of ten or more. The chain carries TRBV6-2 or TRBV6-3 and TRBJ2-5, with TRBD2 identical over 9 bases. Germline V gene sequence: CDR1 MNHEY, CDR2 SVGEGT. The CDR3 covers 16 residues. V shed 6 bases, J shed 4 bases, and the junction held 12 bases outside the gene matches. The CDR3 protein is CASSLRGRGGRETQYF. CDR3 DNA: TGTGCCAGCAGCCTAAGGGGGCGGGGGGGAAGAGAGACCCAGTACTTC.

This clonotype was counted ten times or more. J is TRBJ1-1 and V is TRBV6-5; maybe TRBD1 (5 bases). V was clipped by 1 base and J by 6 bases, with 9 bases between them. The CDR3 totals 13 residues. Germline V gives CDR1 MNHEY, CDR2 SVGAGI. The CDR3 region has the DNA TGTGCCAGCAGTTACTACTCGGGGGCTGAAGCTTTCTTT. It yields the protein CASSYYSGAEAFF.

This clonotype showed up many times. This sequence joins TRBV20-1 and TRBJ1-1, with D perhaps matching TRBD1 (5 bases). The germline V gene encodes CDR1 DFQATT and CDR2 SNEGSKA (reference sequence). This CDR3 has 11 amino acids. V was shortened by 5 bases and J by 6 bases, with 10 bases between the two germline ends. Written as DNA, the CDR3 is TGCAGTGCTGCGCGGGGCCCTGAAGCTTTCTTT. Translated: CSAARGPEAFF.

V is TRBV12-3 or TRBV12-4 and J is TRBJ2-7; TRBD1 agrees at 8 bases. Losses at the gene ends were 6 bases for V and 2 bases for J; bases not matched to a gene: 9. The CDR3 totals 15 residues. DNA for the CDR3: TGTGCCAGCAGACGAGGGACAGGAGGGGCCTACGAGCAGTACTTC. It translates to CASRRGTGGAYEQYF.

The table lists this clonotype with many counts. This rearrangement joins TRBV12-3 or TRBV12-4 to TRBJ1-3; no clear D gene. Trimming removed 5 bases from V and 4 bases from J, with 9 bases in between. There are 13 residues in the CDR3. CDR3 in DNA: TGTGCCAGCAGTCCCCTTTCCGGAAACACCATATATTTT. Protein sequence: CASSPLSGNTIYF.

In this sample, this clonotype turned up many times. CDR3 nucleotides: TGTGCCAGCAGTTTTGAGTTGCGGGACGCCTACGAGCAGTACTTC. This gives the protein CASSFELRDAYEQYF. The chain carries TRBV28 and TRBJ2-7, with a weak D call TRBD2 (6 bases). This CDR3 is built from 15 residues. V lost 3 bases and J lost 2, with 14 bases in between. Germline-derived CDR1 and CDR2 are MDHEN and SYDVKM.

About this clonotype: A much bigger clone sits one base away, suggesting this may be a read error. The chain links TRBV24-1 to TRBJ2-2; D could derive from TRBD1 or TRBD2 (5 bases each). This CDR3 contains 13 residues. The germline CDR1 and CDR2 sequences are KGHDR and SFDVKD. The CDR3 DNA reads TGTGCCACCAGTGTTTTGGGGGTCCGGGAGCTGTTTTTT. This encodes CATSVLGVRELFF.

Only a few counts were recorded for this clonotype. The rearrangement joins TRBV30 to TRBJ2-7, with TRBD2 matching over 15 bases. V trimming: 4 bases; J trimming: 3 bases; junction bases outside the gene matches: 7. Per the germline V gene, CDR1 is GTSNPN and CDR2 is SVGIG (reference sequence). This CDR3 spans 16 amino acids. The CDR3 bases are TGTGCCTGGACCCAAGGGACTAGCGGGAGGTTCTACGAGCAGTACTTC. Amino acids: CAWTQGTSGRFYEQYF.

This clonotype was seen at least ten times. The J gene is TRBJ2-7, the V gene TRBV2; 13 bases are shared with TRBD2. The germline V gene has CDR1 SNHLY and CDR2 FYNNEI. V lost 6 bases to trimming and J lost 3 bases; unmatched junction nucleotides: 5. This CDR3 contains 15 residues. Here the CDR3 reads CASSDGLAGVYEQYF. DNA of the CDR3: TGTGCCAGCAGCGACGGACTAGCGGGAGTCTACGAGCAGTACTTC.

This clonotype has at least ten counts. The V call is TRBV7-9, the J call TRBJ1-2; D gene ambiguous. The CDR3 extends over 12 amino acids. Per the germline V gene, CDR1 is SEHNR and CDR2 is FQNEAQ (reference sequence). V shed 7 bases and J shed 7 bases, with 13 bases lying between them. The CDR3 spells CASNGPGGGYTF. CDR3 sequence (DNA): TGTGCCAGCAACGGACCGGGCGGTGGCTACACCTTC.